Listed here are 17 T cell receptor beta chains from one sample, sequenced in a study of blood T cell repertoires in COVID-19. Assay: immunoSEQ multiplex PCR; the TCRdb copy retains only in-frame clones and omits some. This table has about 140,000 clones, 80% to 85% appearing once. Sequenced sample: peripheral blood. These receptors came from a woman aged 60-70 years with acute or convalescent COVID-19.

This rearrangement joins TRBV3-1 (or the pseudogene TRBV3-2) to TRBJ2-5, with TRBD2 identical over 8 bases. Trimming took 8 bases from V and 3 from J; bases not matched to a gene: 2. Germline V gene lookup returns CDR1 LGHDT and CDR2 YNNKEL (reference sequence). The CDR3 runs 12 residues. This chain's CDR3 is CASGGLEETQYF. For the CDR3, the DNA is TGTGCCAGCGGGGGACTAGAAGAGACCCAGTACTTC.

This chain joins TRBV12-5 and TRBJ1-2, with a possible D match to TRBD1 (5 bases). V was trimmed by 1 base and J by 8 bases, leaving 11 bases between them. This CDR3 comprises 13 residues. Germline lookup yields CDR1 LGHNT and CDR2 FRNRAP. The CDR3 here is CASGLASRGGYTF. In DNA, the CDR3 is TGTGCTAGTGGTTTGGCGTCGCGGGGCGGCTACACCTTC.

This clone came up once. The gene calls are TRBV28 and TRBJ2-2; the D gene is possibly TRBD2 (5 bases). The V end lost 4 bases, the J end lost 2 bases, and 11 bases lay between the germline ends. Germline V gives CDR1 MDHEN, CDR2 SYDVKM. This CDR3 contains 15 residues. The CDR3 coding sequence is TGTGCCAGCAGTTCCCCCGGGGATAACACCGGGGAGCTGTTTTTT. Its protein is CASSSPGDNTGELFF.

Of note for this clone: A junction boundary mismatches the germline segment, possibly from a read error. The V gene is TRBV7-7, the J gene TRBJ2-2, with 12 positions matching TRBD2. The V gene's germline CDR1 is SSHAT and CDR2 FNYEAQ (reference sequence). There are 16 residues in the CDR3. The CDR3, as DNA: TGTGCTAGCAGCTTGACTAGCGGGAGAAGTGGCGGGGAGCTGTTTTTT. This sequence encodes CASSLTSGRSGGELFF.

The CDR3, as DNA: TGTGCCAGCAGCCGGACAGGGATCGATGGCTACACCTTC. Encoded protein: CASSRTGIDGYTF. V gene TRBV6-5 combines with J gene TRBJ1-2; 8 bases map to TRBD1. Germline assignment: CDR1 MNHEY and CDR2 SVGAGI. This CDR3 has 13 residues. Trimming at V came to 6 bases and at J to 6 bases, leaving 6 bases not matched to a gene.

The chain joins TRBV7-2 to TRBJ2-7; unclear D gene. This CDR3 spans 11 amino acids. Germline V gives CDR1 SGHTA, CDR2 FQGNSA. Trimming cost V 4 bases and J 2 bases, with 3 bases left between them. The CDR3 bases are TGTGCCAGCAGCTCCACCTACGAGCAGTACTTC. It encodes CASSSTYEQYF.

For this clone: This specimen includes other DNA sequences encoding the same CDR3. The rearrangement joins TRBV18 to TRBJ1-6; D is perhaps TRBD1 (5 bases). CDR3 length: 13 amino acids. CDR1 and CDR2 from the germline V gene are KGHSH and LQKENI. The ends were cut back, 3 bases at V and 13 bases at J, with 13 bases in the middle. The CDR3 loop reads CASSPGGAAPLHF. CDR3 DNA: TGTGCCAGCTCACCTGGAGGGGCCGCGCCCCTCCACTTT.

The chain couples TRBV2 to TRBJ2-1, with a possible D match to TRBD2 (5 bases). The CDR3 has 15 residues. Germline V lookup: CDR1 SNHLY, CDR2 FYNNEI. The V gene lost 1 base and the J gene lost 5 bases, with 12 bases spanning the gap. In DNA form, the CDR3 reads TGTGCCAGCAGTGAAGTTGGGCTAGCAGACAATGAGCAGTTCTTC. This codes for CASSEVGLADNEQFF.

This clone came up once. This chain links TRBV9 with TRBJ2-3; 7 bases fit TRBD1. This CDR3 is built from 15 residues. V trimming: 0 bases; J trimming: 1 base; junction bases outside the gene matches: 2. Per germline, CDR1 SGDLS and CDR2 YYNGEE. CDR3: CASSVDGQGTDTQYF. The CDR3 region has the DNA TGTGCCAGCAGCGTAGATGGACAGGGCACAGATACGCAGTATTTT. Drawing the rest from reference TRBV9 and TRBJ2-3, the complete variable domain is DSGVTQTPKHLITATGQRVTLRCSPRSGDLSVYWYQQSLDQGLQFLIQYYNGEERAKGNILERFSAQQFPDLHSELNLSSLELGDSALYFCASSVDGQGTDTQYFGPGTRLTVL.

V and J are TRBV24-1 and TRBJ2-1, with TRBD2 as a possible D gene (6 bases). V was trimmed by 10 bases and J by 5 bases, leaving 20 bases between them. CDR1 is KGHDR, CDR2 SFDVKD, per germline. CDR3 length: 15 amino acids. The CDR3 protein is CATRSSAGVDNEQFF. For the CDR3, the DNA is TGTGCCACGCGCTCTAGCGCCGGAGTGGACAATGAGCAGTTCTTC.

The gene calls are TRBV11-2 and TRBJ2-5; perhaps TRBD2 as D (5 bases). V shed 3 bases and J shed 1 base, with 12 bases lying between them. The CDR3 is 15 residues long. Germline V lookup: CDR1 SGHAT, CDR2 FQNNGV. Here the CDR3 reads CASSLRRSAQETQYF. For the CDR3, the DNA is TGTGCCAGCAGCTTGAGGAGGTCGGCCCAAGAGACCCAGTACTTC.

This sequence joins TRBV5-1 and TRBJ2-3; TRBD2 is a possible D gene (5 bases). Deletions cut 0 bases from V and 2 bases from J, with 7 bases between. The germline V gene has CDR1 SGHRS and CDR2 YFSETQ. The CDR3 extends over 14 amino acids. The CDR3 loop reads CASSLERDTDTQYF. CDR3 nucleotides: TGCGCCAGCAGCTTGGAACGGGACACAGATACGCAGTATTTT. The full variable domain, in which reference TRBV5-1 and TRBJ2-3 provide the parts outside the CDR3, is KAGVTQTPRYLIKTRGQQVTLSCSPISGHRSVSWYQQTPGQGLQFLFEYFSETQRNKGNFPGRFSGRQFSNSRSEMNVSTLELGDSALYLCASSLERDTDTQYFGPGTRLTVL.

The rearrangement links TRBV11-2 to TRBJ2-1; D is perhaps TRBD2 (5 bases). The V end lost 5 bases, the J end lost 6 bases, and 8 bases lay between the germline ends. The germline gives CDR1 SGHAT, CDR2 FQNNGV. This CDR3 is built from 12 residues. CDR3 loop: CASSIAFNEQFF. The CDR3 coding sequence is TGTGCCAGCAGCATAGCGTTCAATGAGCAGTTCTTC.

The V and J genes are TRBV3-1 (or the pseudogene TRBV3-2) and TRBJ2-2; maybe TRBD1 (5 bases). Germline V lookup: CDR1 LGHDT, CDR2 YNNKEL (reference sequence). Trimming removed 3 bases at V and 6 bases at J, with 11 bases between. The CDR3 is 14 amino acids. The CDR3 protein is CASSQGQGSGELFF. CDR3 bases: TGTGCCAGCAGCCAGGGGCAGGGATCCGGGGAGCTGTTTTTT.

V and J are TRBV15 and TRBJ2-2, with D possibly TRBD2 on 6 matching bases. With 6 bases removed from V and 6 bases from J, the gap between germline ends came to 8 bases. Germline V lookup: CDR1 LNHNV, CDR2 YYDKDF (reference sequence). The CDR3 extends over 12 amino acids. The chain's CDR3 is CATRLASGELFF. As DNA, the CDR3 is TGTGCCACCAGACTAGCTTCCGGGGAGCTGTTTTTT.

This chain's CDR3 is CAWKRTGVGTDTQYF. The CDR3 coding sequence is TGTGCCTGGAAAAGGACAGGGGTCGGCACAGATACGCAGTATTTT. The chain combines TRBV30 with TRBJ2-3, with 9 bases identical to TRBD1. The CDR3 has 15 residues. V lost 4 bases, J lost 1 base, and 6 bases stayed unmatched. In germline, CDR1 is GTSNPN, CDR2 SVGIG (reference sequence).

The chain links TRBV30 to TRBJ1-3; D unresolved. V lost 0 bases to trimming and J lost 0 bases, with 6 bases between them. Per the germline V gene, CDR1 is GTSNPN and CDR2 is SVGIG (reference sequence). This CDR3 has 14 amino acids. CDR3 residues: CAWSVGASGNTIYF. CDR3 coding DNA: TGTGCCTGGAGTGTGGGAGCCTCTGGAAACACCATATATTTT.